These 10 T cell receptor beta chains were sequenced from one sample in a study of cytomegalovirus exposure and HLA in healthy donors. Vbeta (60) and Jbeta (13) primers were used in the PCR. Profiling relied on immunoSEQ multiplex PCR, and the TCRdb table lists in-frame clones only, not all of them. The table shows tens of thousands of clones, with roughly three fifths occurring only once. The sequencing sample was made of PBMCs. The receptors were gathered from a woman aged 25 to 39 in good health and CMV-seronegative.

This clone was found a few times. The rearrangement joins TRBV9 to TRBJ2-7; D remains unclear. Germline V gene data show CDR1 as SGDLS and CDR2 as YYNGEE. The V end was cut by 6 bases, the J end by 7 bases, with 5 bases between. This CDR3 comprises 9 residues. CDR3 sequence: CASTEEQYF. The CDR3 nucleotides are TGTGCCAGCACTGAGGAGCAGTACTTC.

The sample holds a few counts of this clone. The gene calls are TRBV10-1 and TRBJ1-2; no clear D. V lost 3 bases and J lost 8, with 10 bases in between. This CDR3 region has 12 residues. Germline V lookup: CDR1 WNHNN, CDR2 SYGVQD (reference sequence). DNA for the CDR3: TGCGCCAGCAGTGATTCCGCCCAGGGCTACACCTTC. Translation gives CASSDSAQGYTF.

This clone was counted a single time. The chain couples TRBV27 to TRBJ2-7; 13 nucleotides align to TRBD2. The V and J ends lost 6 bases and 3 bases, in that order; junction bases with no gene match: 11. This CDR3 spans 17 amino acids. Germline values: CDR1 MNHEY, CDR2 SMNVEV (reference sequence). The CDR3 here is CASRQALAGGRYYEQYF. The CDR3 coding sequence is TGTGCCAGCAGACAAGCACTAGCGGGGGGGCGTTACTACGAGCAGTACTTC.

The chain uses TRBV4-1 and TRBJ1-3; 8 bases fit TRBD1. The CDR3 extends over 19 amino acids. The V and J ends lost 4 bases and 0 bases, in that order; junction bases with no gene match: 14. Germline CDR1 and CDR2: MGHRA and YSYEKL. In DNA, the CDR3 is TGCGCCAGCAGCCGGGGGACAGGCCGGCCCCAGAGCTCTGGAAACACCATATATTTT. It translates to CASSRGTGRPQSSGNTIYF.

The CDR3 is CASSAGLAGETQYF. The DNA of the CDR3 is TGTGCCAGCAGCGCCGGACTAGCGGGAGAGACCCAGTACTTC. The chain has TRBV11-3 and TRBJ2-5, with TRBD2 identical over 11 bases. The germline gives CDR1 SGHNT, CDR2 YENEEA. This CDR3 is 14 amino acids long. Trimming at V came to 5 bases and at J to 4 bases, leaving 3 bases not matched to a gene.

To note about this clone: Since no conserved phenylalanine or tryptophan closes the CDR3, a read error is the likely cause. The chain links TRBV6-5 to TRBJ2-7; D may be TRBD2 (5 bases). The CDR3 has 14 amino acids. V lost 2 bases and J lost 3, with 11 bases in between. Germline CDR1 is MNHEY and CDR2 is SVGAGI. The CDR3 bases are TGTGCCAGCAGTTACCACGGGAACGGCTACGAGCAGTACCTC. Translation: CASSYHGNGYEQYL.

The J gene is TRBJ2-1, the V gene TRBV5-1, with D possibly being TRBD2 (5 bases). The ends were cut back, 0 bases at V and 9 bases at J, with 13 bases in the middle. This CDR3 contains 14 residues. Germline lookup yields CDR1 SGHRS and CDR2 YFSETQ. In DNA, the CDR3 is TGCGCCAGCAGCTTGGAAGCTAGTGCGGGTGAGCAGTTCTTC. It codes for CASSLEASAGEQFF.

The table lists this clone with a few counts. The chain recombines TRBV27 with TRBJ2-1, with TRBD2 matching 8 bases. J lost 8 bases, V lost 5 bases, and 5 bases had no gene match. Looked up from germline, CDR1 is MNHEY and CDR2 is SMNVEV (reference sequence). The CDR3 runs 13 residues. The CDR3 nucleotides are TGTGCCAGCAGTGGCGGGAGGATGGATGAGCAGTTCTTC. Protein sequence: CASSGGRMDEQFF.

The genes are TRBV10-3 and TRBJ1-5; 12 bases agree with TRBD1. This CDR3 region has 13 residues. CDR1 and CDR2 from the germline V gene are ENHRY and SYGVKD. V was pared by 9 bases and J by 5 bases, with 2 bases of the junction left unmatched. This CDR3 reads CAMGQGADQPQHF. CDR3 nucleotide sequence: TGTGCCATGGGACAGGGGGCTGATCAGCCCCAGCATTTT.

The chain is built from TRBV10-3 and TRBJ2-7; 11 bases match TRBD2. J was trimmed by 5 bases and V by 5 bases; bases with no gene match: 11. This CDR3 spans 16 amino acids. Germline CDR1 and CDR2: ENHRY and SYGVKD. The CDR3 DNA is TGTGCCATCAGTTATGGGCTTGGTAGCGGGAGGGACGAGCAGTACTTC. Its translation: CAISYGLGSGRDEQYF.